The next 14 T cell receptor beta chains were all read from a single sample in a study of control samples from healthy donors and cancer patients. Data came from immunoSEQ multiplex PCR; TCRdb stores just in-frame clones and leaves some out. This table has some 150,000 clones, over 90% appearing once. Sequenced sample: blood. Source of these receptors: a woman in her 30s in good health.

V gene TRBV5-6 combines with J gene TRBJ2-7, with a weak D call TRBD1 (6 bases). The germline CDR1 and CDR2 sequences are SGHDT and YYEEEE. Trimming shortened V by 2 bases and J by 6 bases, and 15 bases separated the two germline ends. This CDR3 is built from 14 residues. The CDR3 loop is CASSFSGTPSEQYF. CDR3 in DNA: TGTGCCAGCAGCTTCTCCGGGACACCCTCCGAGCAGTACTTC.

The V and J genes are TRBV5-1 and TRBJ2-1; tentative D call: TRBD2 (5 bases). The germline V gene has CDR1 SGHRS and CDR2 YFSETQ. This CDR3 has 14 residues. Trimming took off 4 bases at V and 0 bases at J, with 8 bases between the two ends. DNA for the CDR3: TGCGCCAGCAGCACTACTAGCTCCTACAATGAGCAGTTCTTC. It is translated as CASSTTSSYNEQFF.

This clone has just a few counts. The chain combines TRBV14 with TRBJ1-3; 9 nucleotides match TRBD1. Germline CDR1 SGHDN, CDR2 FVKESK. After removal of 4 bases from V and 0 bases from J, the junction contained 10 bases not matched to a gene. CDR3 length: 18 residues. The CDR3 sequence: CASSLGQGRGNSGNTIYF. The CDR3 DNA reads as TGTGCCAGCAGCCTGGGACAGGGCCGCGGAAACTCTGGAAACACCATATATTTT.

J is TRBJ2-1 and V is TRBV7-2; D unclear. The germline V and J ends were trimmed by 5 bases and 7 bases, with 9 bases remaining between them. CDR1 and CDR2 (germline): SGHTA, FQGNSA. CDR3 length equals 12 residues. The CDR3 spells CASSPTANEQFF. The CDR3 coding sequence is TGTGCCAGCAGCCCCACGGCGAATGAGCAGTTCTTC.

CDR3 residues: CASKPATNEKLFF. CDR3 nucleotide sequence: TGTGCCAGCAAGCCAGCAACTAATGAAAAACTGTTTTTT. The chain links TRBV6-6 to TRBJ1-4; D is undetermined. Germline V CDR1 and CDR2: MNHNY, SVGAGI (reference sequence). V was trimmed by 7 bases and J by 0 bases, leaving 6 bases between them. The CDR3 is 13 amino acids.

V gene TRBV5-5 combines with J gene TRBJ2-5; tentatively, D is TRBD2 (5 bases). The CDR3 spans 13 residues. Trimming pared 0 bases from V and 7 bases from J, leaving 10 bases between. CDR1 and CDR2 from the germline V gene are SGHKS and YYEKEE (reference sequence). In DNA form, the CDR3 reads TGTGCCAGCAGCTTGGAAGCCCGGGGGACCCAGTACTTC. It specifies CASSLEARGTQYF.

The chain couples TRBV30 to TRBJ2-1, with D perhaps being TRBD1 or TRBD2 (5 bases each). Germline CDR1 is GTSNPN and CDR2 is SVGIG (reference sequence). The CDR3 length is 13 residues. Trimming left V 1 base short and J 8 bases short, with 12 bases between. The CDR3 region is CAWSGGRLHEQFF. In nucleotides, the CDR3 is TGTGCCTGGAGTGGGGGGAGATTGCATGAGCAGTTCTTC.

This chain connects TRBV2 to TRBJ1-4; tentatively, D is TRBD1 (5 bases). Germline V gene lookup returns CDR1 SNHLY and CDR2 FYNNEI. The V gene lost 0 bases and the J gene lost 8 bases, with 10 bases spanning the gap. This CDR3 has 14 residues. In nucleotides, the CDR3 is TGTGCCAGCAGTGAAGCGGGGCCACAGGAAAAACTGTTTTTT. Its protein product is CASSEAGPQEKLFF. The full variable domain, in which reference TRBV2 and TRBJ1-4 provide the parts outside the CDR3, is EPEVTQTPSHQVTQMGQEVILRCVPISNHLYFYWYRQILGQKVEFLVSFYNNEISEKSEIFDDQFSVERPDGSNFTLKIRSTKLEDSAMYFCASSEAGPQEKLFFGSGTQLSVL.

The CDR3 region is CASSLTPGQLSYTF. The DNA of the CDR3 is TGCGCCAGCAGCTTGACTCCGGGACAGCTCAGCTACACCTTC. V and J are TRBV5-1 and TRBJ1-2; 7 nucleotides line up with TRBD1. The trim removed 1 base at V and 9 bases at J, leaving 9 bases unmatched. Germline V gene data show CDR1 as SGHRS and CDR2 as YFSETQ. The CDR3 length is 14 residues.

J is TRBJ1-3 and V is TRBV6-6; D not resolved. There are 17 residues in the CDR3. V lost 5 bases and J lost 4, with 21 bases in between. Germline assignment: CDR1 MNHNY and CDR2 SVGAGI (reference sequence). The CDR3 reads CASSLLGSRVHGNTIYF. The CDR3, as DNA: TGTGCCAGCAGTCTCCTTGGATCGAGGGTCCACGGAAACACCATATATTTT.

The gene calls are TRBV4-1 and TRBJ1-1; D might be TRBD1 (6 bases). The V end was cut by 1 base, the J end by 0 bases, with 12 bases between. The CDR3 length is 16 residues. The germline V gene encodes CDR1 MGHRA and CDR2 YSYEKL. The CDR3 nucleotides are TGCGCCAGCAGCCAAGCGGCAGGGGCGCTGAACACTGAAGCTTTCTTT. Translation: CASSQAAGALNTEAFF.

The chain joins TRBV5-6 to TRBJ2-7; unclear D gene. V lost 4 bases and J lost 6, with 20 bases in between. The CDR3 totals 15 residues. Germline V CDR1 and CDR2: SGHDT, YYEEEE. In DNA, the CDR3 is TGTGCCAGCAGCCCCTTATTAGGGATTGACTTCGAGCAGTACTTC. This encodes CASSPLLGIDFEQYF.

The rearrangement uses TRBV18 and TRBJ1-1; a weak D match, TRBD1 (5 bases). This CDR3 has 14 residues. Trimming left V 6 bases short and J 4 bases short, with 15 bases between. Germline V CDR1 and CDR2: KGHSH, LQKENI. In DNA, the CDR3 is TGTGCCAGCTCCCCCAGGGAGAGAGCCACTGAAGCTTTCTTT. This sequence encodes CASSPRERATEAFF.

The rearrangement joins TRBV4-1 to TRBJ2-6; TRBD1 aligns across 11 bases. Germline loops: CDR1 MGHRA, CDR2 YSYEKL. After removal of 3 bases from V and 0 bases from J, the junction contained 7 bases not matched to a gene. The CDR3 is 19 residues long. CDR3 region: CASSQPTGQGVSGANVLTF. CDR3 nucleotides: TGCGCCAGCAGCCAGCCCACGGGACAGGGGGTCTCTGGGGCCAACGTCCTGACTTTC.